This T cell receptor beta chain was profiled in a study of T cell repertoires in aging, cancer and after chemotherapy. About the study: The whole study produced a dataset of several million TCR reads.

CDR1 is LNHDA, CDR2 SQIVND, per germline (reference sequence). The CDR3 contains 16 residues. V was trimmed by 5 bases and J by 0 bases, leaving 14 bases between them. TCR beta rearrangements were amplified from peripheral blood genomic DNA. In its sample, this clonotype was seen a few times. The antigen is undetermined. The study, taken as a whole, reports: Compared with age-matched healthy donors, untreated hematological or solid cancer patients showed higher blood TCR clonality.

A mixed TRB-A/B primer pool amplified rearranged TRB by multiplex touch-down PCR. TCRdb itself ran the multiplex PCR reads through MiXCR, one entry per CDR3 protein. The sample carries around 1,600 distinct CDR3 sequences, roughly 25% recorded once. The source material was blood. The chain is built from TRBV19 and TRBJ1-3; weak D call: TRBD1 (6 bases). The TCR comes from a human donor with a solid tumor. The CDR3 DNA sequence: TGTGCCAGTAGTGTACAGGGAGGTAACTCTGGAAACACCATATATTTT. Amino acids: CASSVQGGNSGNTIYF.